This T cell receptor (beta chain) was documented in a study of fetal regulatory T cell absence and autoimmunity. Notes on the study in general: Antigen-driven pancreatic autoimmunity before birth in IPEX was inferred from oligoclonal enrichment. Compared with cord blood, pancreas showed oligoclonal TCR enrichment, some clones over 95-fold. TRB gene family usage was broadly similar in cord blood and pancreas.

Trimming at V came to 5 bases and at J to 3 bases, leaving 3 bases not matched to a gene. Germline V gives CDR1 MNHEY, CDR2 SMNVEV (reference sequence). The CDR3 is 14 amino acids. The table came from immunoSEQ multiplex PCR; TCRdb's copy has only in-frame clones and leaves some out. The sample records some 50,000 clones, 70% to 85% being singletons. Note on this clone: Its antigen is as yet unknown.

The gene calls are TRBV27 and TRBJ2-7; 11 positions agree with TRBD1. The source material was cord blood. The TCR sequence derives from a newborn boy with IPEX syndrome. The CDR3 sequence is CASSAGTGGYEQYF. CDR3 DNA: TGTGCCAGCAGTGCCGGGACAGGGGGCTACGAGCAGTACTTC.